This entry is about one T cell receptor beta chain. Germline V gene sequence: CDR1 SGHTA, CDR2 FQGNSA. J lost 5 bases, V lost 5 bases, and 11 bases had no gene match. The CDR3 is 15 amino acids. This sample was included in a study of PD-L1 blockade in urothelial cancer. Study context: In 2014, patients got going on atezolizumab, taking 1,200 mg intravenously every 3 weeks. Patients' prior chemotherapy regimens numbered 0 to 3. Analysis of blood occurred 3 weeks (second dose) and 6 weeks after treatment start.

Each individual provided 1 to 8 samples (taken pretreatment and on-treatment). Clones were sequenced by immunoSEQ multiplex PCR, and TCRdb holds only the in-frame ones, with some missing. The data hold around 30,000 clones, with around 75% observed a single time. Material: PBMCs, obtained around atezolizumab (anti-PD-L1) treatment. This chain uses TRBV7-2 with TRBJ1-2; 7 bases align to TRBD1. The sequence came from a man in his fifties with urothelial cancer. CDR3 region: CASSARTGSSYGYTF. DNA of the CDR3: TGTGCCAGCAGCGCGCGGACAGGAAGCTCATATGGCTACACCTTC.